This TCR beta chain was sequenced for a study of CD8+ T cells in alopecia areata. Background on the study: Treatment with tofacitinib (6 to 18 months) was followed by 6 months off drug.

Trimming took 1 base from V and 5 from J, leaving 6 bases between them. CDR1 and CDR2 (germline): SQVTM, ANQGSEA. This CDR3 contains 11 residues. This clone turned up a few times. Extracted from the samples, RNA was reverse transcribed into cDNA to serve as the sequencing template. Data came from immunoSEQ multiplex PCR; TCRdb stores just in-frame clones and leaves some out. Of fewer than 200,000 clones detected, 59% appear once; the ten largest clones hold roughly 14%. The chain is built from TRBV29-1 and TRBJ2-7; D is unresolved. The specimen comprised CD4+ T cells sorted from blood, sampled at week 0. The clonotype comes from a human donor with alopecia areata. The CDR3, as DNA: TGCAGCGTTGAAGCCGGCGACGAGCAGTACTTC. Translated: CSVEAGDEQYF.